The 8 T cell receptor beta chains listed next were all sequenced from one sample in a study of cytomegalovirus exposure and HLA in healthy donors. Generated by immunoSEQ multiplex PCR, the TCRdb table keeps only in-frame clones and is missing some. The sample lists about 150,000 clones, 70% to 90% seen once, with approximately 20% in the top ten. The sequencing input was PBMCs. All receptors derive from a man between 18 and 29 years old in good health and CMV-seropositive.

This clone was seen more than once but under ten times. The genes are TRBV7-3 and TRBJ2-3; D is ambiguous. Trimming removed 4 bases from V and 0 bases from J, with 11 bases in between. There are 15 residues in the CDR3. Per germline, CDR1 SGHTA and CDR2 FQGTGA. The CDR3 region has the DNA TGTGCCAGCAGCTCCCACAGTGCTAGCACAGATACGCAGTATTTT. Protein: CASSSHSASTDTQYF. Looking up the rest from reference TRBV7-3 and TRBJ2-3 gives the full variable domain: GAGVSQTPSNKVTEKGKYVELRCDPISGHTALYWYRQSLGQGPEFLIYFQGTGAADDSGLPNDRFFAVRPEGSVSTLKIQRTERGDSAVYLCASSSHSASTDTQYFGPGTRLTVL.

The rearrangement uses TRBV28 and TRBJ2-2, with 7 bases lining up with TRBD1. Germline V gene sequence: CDR1 MDHEN, CDR2 SYDVKM. This CDR3 comprises 14 residues. V shed 4 bases and J 7 bases; nucleotides not matched to a gene: 6. For the CDR3, the DNA is TGTGCCAGCAGTTCGACAGGGTTTGGCGGGGAGCTGTTTTTT. Its protein is CASSSTGFGGELFF.

This chain connects TRBV18 to TRBJ2-7, with D hard to call. The CDR3 runs to 12 residues. Germline-derived CDR1 and CDR2 are KGHSH and LQKENI. Trimming took off 2 bases at V and 5 bases at J, with 7 bases between the two ends. This chain's CDR3 is CASSPASDEQYF. For the CDR3, the DNA is TGTGCCAGCTCACCAGCGTCGGACGAGCAGTACTTC. The full variable domain, completed using reference TRBV18 and TRBJ2-7, is NAGVMQNPRHLVRRRGQEARLRCSPMKGHSHVYWYRQLPEEGLKFMVYLQKENIIDESGMPKERFSAEFPKEGPSILRIQQVVRGDSAAYFCASSPASDEQYFGPGTRLTVT.

V is TRBV2 and J is TRBJ2-1, with TRBD2 identical over 14 bases. The CDR3 length is 16 residues. V lost 6 bases and J lost 5; bases outside the gene matches: 6. Germline V gene data show CDR1 as SNHLY and CDR2 as FYNNEI. CDR3 nucleotide sequence: TGTGCCAGCAGCGGGACTAGCGGGAGCACCCACAATGAGCAGTTCTTC. Translated: CASSGTSGSTHNEQFF. The full variable domain, with the rest looked up from reference TRBV2 and TRBJ2-1, is EPEVTQTPSHQVTQMGQEVILRCVPISNHLYFYWYRQILGQKVEFLVSFYNNEISEKSEIFDDQFSVERPDGSNFTLKIRSTKLEDSAMYFCASSGTSGSTHNEQFFGPGTRLTVL.

The rearrangement links TRBV13 to TRBJ1-3, with 7 bases fitting TRBD1. The CDR3 is made up of 18 amino acids. The V gene end was trimmed by 0 bases and the J gene end by 2 bases; junction bases not matched to a gene: 10. Germline loops: CDR1 PRHDT, CDR2 FYEKMQ (reference sequence). CDR3 loop: CASSLGDRDLVAGNTIYF. The CDR3 nucleotides read TGTGCCAGCAGCTTAGGAGACAGGGACCTCGTGGCTGGAAACACCATATATTTT.

This chain connects TRBV4-1 to TRBJ2-5; 8 bases are a match to TRBD1. This CDR3 has 17 amino acids. Trimming removed 3 bases from V and 1 base from J; junction bases left unmatched: 10. Germline V lookup: CDR1 MGHRA, CDR2 YSYEKL. The CDR3 sequence is CASSQNRGTQIQETQYF. The DNA for the CDR3 is TGCGCCAGCAGCCAGAACAGGGGGACACAAATCCAAGAGACCCAGTACTTC.

This clone was detected a few times. The V gene is TRBV9, the J gene TRBJ1-6; D is unclear. V lost 4 bases to trimming and J lost 6 bases, with 14 bases between them. The CDR3 totals 15 residues. Germline CDR1 reads SGDLS; CDR2 reads YYNGEE. CDR3 nucleotide sequence: TGTGCCAGCAGCCTCGCCGGAGCATCTAATTCACCCCTCCACTTT. Translation: CASSLAGASNSPLHF.

The rearrangement uses TRBV4-3 and TRBJ2-3, with 7 bases matching TRBD1. Trimming removed 5 bases from V and 0 bases from J; junction bases left unmatched: 5. Per germline, CDR1 LGHNA and CDR2 YSLEER. CDR3 length equals 15 residues. CDR3 coding DNA: TGCGCCAGCAGCGTACGGGACAGAAGCACAGATACGCAGTATTTT. Protein product: CASSVRDRSTDTQYF.